Below are 8 T cell receptor beta chains sequenced from a single sample in a study of T cell responses to AZD1222 COVID-19 vaccine (dated by TCRdb to the early 2020s). The time point label here, explained by the study, means: about 28 days (+/-7) after the second vaccine dose. The library was prepared using the immunoSEQ multiplex PCR assay. This is the immuneACCESS table as TCRdb keeps it, with only in-frame sequences that have V and J called. A part of the clones is gone; compared with another copy, unresolved V genes explain less than half, and the rest is unexplained. Present in this sample are just under 75,000 clones, around 80% of which were seen just once. Of the sample, about 46% is held by the ten largest clones. The sample consisted of peripheral blood, taken 28 days after the second AZD1222 dose. These receptors were collected from an adult who received the AZD1222 COVID-19 vaccine.

The rearrangement joins TRBV19 to TRBJ2-7; 7 nucleotides align to TRBD1. The CDR3 is 14 amino acids. The germline gives CDR1 LNHDA, CDR2 SQIVND (reference sequence). V dropped 2 bases and J dropped 3; count of bases not matched to a gene: 4. The CDR3 here is CASSIMTGNYEQYF. CDR3 nucleotides: TGTGCCAGTAGTATAATGACAGGGAACTACGAGCAGTACTTC. The complete variable domain, with remaining parts taken from reference TRBV19 and TRBJ2-7, reads DGGITQSPKYLFRKEGQNVTLSCEQNLNHDAMYWYRQDPGQGLRLIYYSQIVNDFQKGDIAEGYSVSREKKESFPLTVTSAQKNPTAFYLCASSIMTGNYEQYFGPGTRLTVT.

The rearrangement joins TRBV20-1 to TRBJ2-1; D gene uncertain. The V gene lost 3 bases and the J gene lost 10 bases, with 10 bases spanning the gap. The length of the CDR3 is 11 residues. Germline-derived CDR1 and CDR2 are DFQATT and SNEGSKA (reference sequence). CDR3 bases: TGCAGTGCTAGTGTGGGGAAAGAGCAGTTCTTC. This gives the protein CSASVGKEQFF.

The V call is TRBV18, the J call TRBJ1-1; D gene unclear. The CDR3 runs to 12 residues. Trimming removed 2 bases from V and 8 bases from J, with 9 bases in between. The germline gives CDR1 KGHSH, CDR2 LQKENI. In DNA, the CDR3 is TGTGCCAGCTCACCAAAGAGGCTAGAAGCTTTCTTT. It specifies CASSPKRLEAFF.

The V gene is TRBV7-8, the J gene TRBJ2-7; D is perhaps TRBD2 (7 bases). The CDR3 has 16 residues. V was shortened by 6 bases and J by 0 bases, with 18 bases between the two germline ends. Germline CDR1 is SGHVS and CDR2 is FQNEAQ. CDR3 sequence: CASRLRGGTISYEQYF. DNA of the CDR3: TGTGCCAGCAGGTTGAGGGGGGGAACGATCTCCTACGAGCAGTACTTC.

This clone was detected once. The chain couples TRBV5-1 to TRBJ2-2; no clear D. The V end lost 2 bases, the J end lost 7 bases, and 3 bases lay between the germline ends. Germline V gene sequence: CDR1 SGHRS, CDR2 YFSETQ. This CDR3 region has 11 residues. The CDR3 loop is CASSLDGELFF. The CDR3, as DNA: TGCGCCAGCAGCTTAGACGGGGAGCTGTTTTTT. The full variable domain, in which reference TRBV5-1 and TRBJ2-2 provide the parts outside the CDR3, is KAGVTQTPRYLIKTRGQQVTLSCSPISGHRSVSWYQQTPGQGLQFLFEYFSETQRNKGNFPGRFSGRQFSNSRSEMNVSTLELGDSALYLCASSLDGELFFGEGSRLTVL.

The chain couples TRBV5-4 to TRBJ2-7; D uncertain. The CDR3 covers 15 residues. V shed 0 bases and J shed 0 bases, with 10 bases lying between them. In germline, CDR1 is SGHNT, CDR2 YYREEE (reference sequence). The CDR3 DNA follows: TGTGCCAGCAGCTTGGGGCAGCCCTCCTCCTACGAGCAGTACTTC. As protein: CASSLGQPSSYEQYF.

The V gene is TRBV5-1, the J gene TRBJ1-1; 8 bases map to TRBD1. Germline CDR1 is SGHRS and CDR2 is YFSETQ. The CDR3 consists of 13 residues. V lost 4 bases and J lost 8; bases outside the gene matches: 7. Here the CDR3 reads CASSQRTGQEAFF. For the CDR3, the DNA is TGCGCCAGCAGCCAACGGACAGGGCAGGAAGCTTTCTTT.

The V and J genes are TRBV19 and TRBJ2-7, with TRBD1 matching over 7 bases. CDR1 LNHDA and CDR2 SQIVND come from the germline V gene (reference sequence). The trim removed 4 bases at V and 2 bases at J, leaving 5 bases unmatched. The CDR3 length is 14 residues. CDR3 amino acids: CASSTPGQPYEQYF. CDR3 nucleotide sequence: TGTGCCAGTAGTACACCGGGACAGCCCTACGAGCAGTACTTC.